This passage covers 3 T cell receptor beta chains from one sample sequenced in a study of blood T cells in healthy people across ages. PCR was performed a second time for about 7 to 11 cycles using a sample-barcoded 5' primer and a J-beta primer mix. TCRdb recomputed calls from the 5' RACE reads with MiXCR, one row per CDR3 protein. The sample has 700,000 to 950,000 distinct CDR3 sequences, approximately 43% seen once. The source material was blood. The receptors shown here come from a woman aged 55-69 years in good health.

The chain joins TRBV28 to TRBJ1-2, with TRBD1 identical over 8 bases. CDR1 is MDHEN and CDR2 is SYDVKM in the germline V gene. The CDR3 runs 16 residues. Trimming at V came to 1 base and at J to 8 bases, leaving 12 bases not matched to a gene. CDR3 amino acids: CASSLSNPSDRDGYTF. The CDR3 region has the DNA TGTGCCAGCAGTTTATCCAACCCGTCGGACAGGGACGGCTACACCTTC.

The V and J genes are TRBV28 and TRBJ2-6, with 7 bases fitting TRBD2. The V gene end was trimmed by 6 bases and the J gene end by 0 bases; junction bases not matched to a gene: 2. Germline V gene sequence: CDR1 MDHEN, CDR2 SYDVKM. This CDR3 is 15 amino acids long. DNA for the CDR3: TGTGCCAGCAGGAAGCGGGGCTCTGGGGCCAACGTCCTGACTTTC. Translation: CASRKRGSGANVLTF.

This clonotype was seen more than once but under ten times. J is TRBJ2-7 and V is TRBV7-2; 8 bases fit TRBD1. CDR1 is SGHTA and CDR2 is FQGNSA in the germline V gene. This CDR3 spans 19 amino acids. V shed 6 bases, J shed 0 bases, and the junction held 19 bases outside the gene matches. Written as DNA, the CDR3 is TGTGCCAGCAGTCCACCCATGACAGGGGCGAGGATTGGCTCCTACGAGCAGTACTTC. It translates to CASSPPMTGARIGSYEQYF.